This record concerns one T cell receptor beta chain sequence. J was trimmed by 1 base and V by 0 bases; bases with no gene match: 3. The V gene's germline CDR1 is SGDLS and CDR2 YYNGEE. The length of the CDR3 is 16 residues. The record originates from a study of blood T cell repertoires in COVID-19. Study at large: Researchers got acute and convalescent COVID-19 samples from the United States, Italy and Spain.

Only in-frame clones appear in the TCRdb table, and some are missing; sequencing was by immunoSEQ multiplex PCR. The data hold some 250,000 clones, with 80% to 90% observed a single time. This chain uses TRBV9 with TRBJ2-5; TRBD2 agrees at 10 bases. This receptor was identified in a man aged 25 to 40 with active or convalescent COVID-19. Sequencing was performed on peripheral blood. The CDR3 sequence is CASSVGSSGGQETQYF. The CDR3 coding sequence is TGTGCCAGCAGCGTAGGTTCTAGCGGGGGCCAAGAGACCCAGTACTTC.